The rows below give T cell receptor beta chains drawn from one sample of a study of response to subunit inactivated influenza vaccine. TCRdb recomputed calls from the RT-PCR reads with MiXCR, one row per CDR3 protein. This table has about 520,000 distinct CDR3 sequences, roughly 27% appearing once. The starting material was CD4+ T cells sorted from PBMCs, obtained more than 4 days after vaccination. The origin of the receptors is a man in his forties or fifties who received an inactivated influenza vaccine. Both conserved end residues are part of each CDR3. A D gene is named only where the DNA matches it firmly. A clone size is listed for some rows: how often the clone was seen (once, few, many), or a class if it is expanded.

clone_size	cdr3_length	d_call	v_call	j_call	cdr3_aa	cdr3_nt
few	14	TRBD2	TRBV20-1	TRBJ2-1	CSARGLAVDNEQFF	TGCAGTGCTAGGGGACTAGCAGTCGACAATGAGCAGTTCTTC
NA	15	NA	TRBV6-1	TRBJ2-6	CASAGEGAGANVLTF	TGTGCCAGCGCCGGTGAGGGAGCCGGGGCCAACGTCCTGACTTTC
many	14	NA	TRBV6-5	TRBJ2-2	CASSYSEVLGELFF	TGTGCCAGCAGTTACTCGGAAGTCTTAGGGGAGCTGTTTTTT
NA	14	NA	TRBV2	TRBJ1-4	CASIWREADEKLFF	TGTGCCAGCATTTGGAGGGAAGCGGATGAAAAACTGTTTTTT
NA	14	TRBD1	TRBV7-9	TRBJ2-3	CASSLAGTGYTQYF	TGTGCCAGCAGCTTAGCGGGGACAGGGTATACGCAGTATTTT
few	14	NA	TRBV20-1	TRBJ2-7	CSARAPGPLREQYF	TGCAGTGCTAGAGCTCCGGGACCCTTGAGGGAGCAGTACTTC
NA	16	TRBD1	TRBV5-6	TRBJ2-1	CASSLEGASSYNEQFF	TGTGCCAGCAGCTTGGAGGGGGCCAGCTCCTACAATGAGCAGTTCTTC
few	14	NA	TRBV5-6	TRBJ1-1	CASSSGQWVGEAFF	TGTGCCAGCAGCTCTGGACAGTGGGTAGGAGAAGCTTTCTTT
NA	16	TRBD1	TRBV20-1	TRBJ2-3	CSARDPRDSSPDTQYF	TGCAGTGCTAGAGACCCCCGGGACAGCAGTCCAGATACGCAGTATTTT
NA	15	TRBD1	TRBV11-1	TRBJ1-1	CASSRKTGAVTEAFF	TGTGCCAGCAGCAGAAAAACAGGGGCGGTGACTGAAGCTTTCTTT
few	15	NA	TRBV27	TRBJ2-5	CASSLSYRTQETQYF	TGTGCCAGCAGTTTATCTTACAGAACCCAAGAGACCCAGTACTTC
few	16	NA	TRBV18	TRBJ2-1	CASSRDGTTIYNEQFF	TGTGCCAGCTCACGGGACGGGACGACGATATACAATGAGCAGTTCTTC
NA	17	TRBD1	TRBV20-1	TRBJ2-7	CSARSPQQGVLSYEQYF	TGCAGTGCTAGATCGCCGCAACAGGGGGTTCTCTCCTACGAGCAGTACTTC
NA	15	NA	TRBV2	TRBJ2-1	CASGGSVVSADEQFF	TGTGCTTCCGGAGGAAGCGTCGTTAGTGCTGATGAGCAGTTCTTC
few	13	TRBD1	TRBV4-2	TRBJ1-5	CASSQDRVQPQHF	TGTGCCAGCAGCCAGGACAGGGTACAGCCCCAGCATTTT
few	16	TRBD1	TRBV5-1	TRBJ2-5	CASSLGGQGTYETQYF	TGCGCCAGCAGCTTGGGGGGACAGGGTACCTATGAGACCCAGTACTTC
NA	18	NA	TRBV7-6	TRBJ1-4	CASSLVGGNNIRDEKLFF	TGTGCCAGCAGCTTAGTTGGTGGGAATAACATTCGGGATGAAAAACTGTTTTTT
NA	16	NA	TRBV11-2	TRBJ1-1	CASSLEVWALNTEAFF	TGTGCCAGCAGTTTGGAGGTCTGGGCACTCAACACTGAAGCTTTCTTT
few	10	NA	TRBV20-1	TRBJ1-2	CSANSYGYTF	TGCAGTGCAAACAGTTATGGCTACACCTTC